This TCR beta chain was profiled in a study of blood T cell repertoires in COVID-19. In the authors' methods: How many nucleated cells were present was estimated from reference gene primer amplification. Produced via immunoSEQ multiplex PCR; TCRdb's table is partial and in-frame only. Clonal size and the V and J genes are those of that table, whereas D and trimming came from the DNA. The sample records 250,000 to 300,000 clones, over 75% being singletons. The J segment lost 1 base and the V segment lost 0 bases, leaving 5 bases of the junction unmatched. Germline CDR1 reads KGHSH; CDR2 reads LQKENI. The CDR3 is 16 amino acids.

This TCR came from a man aged 18 to 30 who had recovered from COVID-19. The chain links TRBV18 to TRBJ1-2; 7 nucleotides match TRBD1. Sequences were obtained from PBMCs or T cells enriched from blood (not recorded which). CDR3 region: CASSPPGQPDNYGYTF. CDR3 DNA sequence: TGTGCCAGCTCACCACCGGGACAGCCTGATAACTATGGCTACACCTTC. Combining the CDR3 with reference TRBV18 and TRBJ1-2 gives the whole variable domain NAGVMQNPRHLVRRRGQEARLRCSPMKGHSHVYWYRQLPEEGLKFMVYLQKENIIDESGMPKERFSAEFPKEGPSILRIQQVVRGDSAAYFCASSPPGQPDNYGYTFGSGTRLTVV.